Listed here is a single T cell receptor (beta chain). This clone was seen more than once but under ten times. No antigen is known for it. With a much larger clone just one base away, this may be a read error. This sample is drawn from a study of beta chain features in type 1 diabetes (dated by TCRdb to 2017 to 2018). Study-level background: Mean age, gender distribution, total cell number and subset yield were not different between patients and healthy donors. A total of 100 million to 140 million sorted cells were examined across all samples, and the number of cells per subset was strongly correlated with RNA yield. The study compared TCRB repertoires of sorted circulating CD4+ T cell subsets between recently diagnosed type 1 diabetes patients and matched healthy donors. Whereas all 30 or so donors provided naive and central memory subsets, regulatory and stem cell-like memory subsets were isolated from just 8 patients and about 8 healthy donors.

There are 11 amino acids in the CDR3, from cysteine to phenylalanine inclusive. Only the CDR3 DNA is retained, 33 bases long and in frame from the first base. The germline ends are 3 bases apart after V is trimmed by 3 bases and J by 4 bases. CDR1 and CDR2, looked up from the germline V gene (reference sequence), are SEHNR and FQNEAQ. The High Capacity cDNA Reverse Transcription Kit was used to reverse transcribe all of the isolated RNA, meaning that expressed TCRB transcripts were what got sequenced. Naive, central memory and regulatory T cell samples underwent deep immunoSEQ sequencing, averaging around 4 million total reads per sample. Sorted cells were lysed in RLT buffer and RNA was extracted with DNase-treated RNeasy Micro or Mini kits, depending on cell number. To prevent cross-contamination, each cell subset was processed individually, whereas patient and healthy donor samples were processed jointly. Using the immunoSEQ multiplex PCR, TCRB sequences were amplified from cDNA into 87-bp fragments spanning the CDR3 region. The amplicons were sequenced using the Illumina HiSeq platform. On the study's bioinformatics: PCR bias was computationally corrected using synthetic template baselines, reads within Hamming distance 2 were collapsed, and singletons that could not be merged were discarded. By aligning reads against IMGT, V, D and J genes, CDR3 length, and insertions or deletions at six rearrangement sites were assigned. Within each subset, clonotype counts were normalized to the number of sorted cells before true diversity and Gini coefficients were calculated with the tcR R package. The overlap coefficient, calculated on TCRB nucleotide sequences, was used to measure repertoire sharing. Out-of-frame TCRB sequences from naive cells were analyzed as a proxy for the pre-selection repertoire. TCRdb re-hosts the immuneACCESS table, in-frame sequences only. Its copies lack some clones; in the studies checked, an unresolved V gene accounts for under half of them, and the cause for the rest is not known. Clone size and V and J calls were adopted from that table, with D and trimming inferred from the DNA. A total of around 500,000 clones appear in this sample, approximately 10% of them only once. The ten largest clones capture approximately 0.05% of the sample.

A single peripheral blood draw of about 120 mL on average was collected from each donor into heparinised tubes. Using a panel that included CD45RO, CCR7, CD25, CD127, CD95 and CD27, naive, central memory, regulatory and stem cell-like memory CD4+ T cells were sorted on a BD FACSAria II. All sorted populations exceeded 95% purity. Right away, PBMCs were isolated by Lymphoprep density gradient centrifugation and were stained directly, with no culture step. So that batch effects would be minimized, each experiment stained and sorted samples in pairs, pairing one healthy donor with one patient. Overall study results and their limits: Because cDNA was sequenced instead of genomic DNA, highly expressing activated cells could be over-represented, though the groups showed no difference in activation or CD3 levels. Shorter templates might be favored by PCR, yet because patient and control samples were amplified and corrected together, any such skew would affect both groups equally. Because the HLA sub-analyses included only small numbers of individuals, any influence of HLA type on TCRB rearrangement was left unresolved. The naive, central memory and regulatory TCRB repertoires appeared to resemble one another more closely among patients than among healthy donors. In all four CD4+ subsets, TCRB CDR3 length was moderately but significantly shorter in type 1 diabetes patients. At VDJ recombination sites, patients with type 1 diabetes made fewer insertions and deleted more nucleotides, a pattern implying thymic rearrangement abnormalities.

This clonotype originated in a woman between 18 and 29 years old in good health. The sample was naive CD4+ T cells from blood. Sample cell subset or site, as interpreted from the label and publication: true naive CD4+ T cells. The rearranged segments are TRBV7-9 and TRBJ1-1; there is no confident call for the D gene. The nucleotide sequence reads TGTGCCAGCAGCTTGATCACTGAAGCTTTCTTT. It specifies CASSLITEAFF.